These T cell receptor beta chains were read from a single sample in a study of blood T cell repertoires in COVID-19. The data were produced by immunoSEQ multiplex PCR, yet TCRdb's version contains in-frame clones alone and is incomplete. The sample carries about 210,000 clones, around 80% recorded once. Material for sequencing was peripheral blood. The receptors were gathered from a woman in her seventies with acute or convalescent COVID-19. The CDR3 runs from the conserved cysteine through the conserved F or W. The order of the fields is J gene, clone size, D gene, V gene, CDR3 DNA, CDR3 protein. A D gene is named only where the DNA matches it firmly. The size entry is marked missing in some rows and otherwise reads once, few, many or a size class.

>TRBJ2-7|few|TRBD1|TRBV5-5
TGTGCCAGCAGCCACGGGACAGGGTGGGAGTACTTC
CASSHGTGWEYF
>TRBJ2-6|-|-|TRBV18
TGTGCCAGCTCACTCTCGACAGGTGCCTCTGGGGCCAACGTCCTGACTTTC
CASSLSTGASGANVLTF
>TRBJ1-2|-|TRBD1|TRBV5-1
TGCGCCAGCAGCTTGGAAGGGACAGGCTTTAACTATGGCTACACCTTC
CASSLEGTGFNYGYTF
>TRBJ1-3|-|TRBD1|TRBV6-1
TGTGCCAGCAGTGAAGCCGGGACAGGGGCTTACACCATATATTTT
CASSEAGTGAYTIYF
>TRBJ2-2|-|TRBD1|TRBV9
TGTGCCAGCAGCGTGCTTGGGACAGCGAACACCGGGGAGCTGTTTTTT
CASSVLGTANTGELFF
>TRBJ1-3|few|-|TRBV29-1
TGCAGCGTTGCGGTCGTCGCAAACACCATATATTTT
CSVAVVANTIYF
>TRBJ2-3|-|-|TRBV30
TGTGCCTGGCTGCGCGCGGGGACCCCTTCTAGCACAGATACGCAGTATTTT
CAWLRAGTPSSTDTQYF
>TRBJ2-5|-|-|TRBV7-9
TGTGCCAGCAGCTTAGGAGGTAGGGGGATTCAAGAGACCCAGTACTTC
CASSLGGRGIQETQYF
>TRBJ2-1|-|-|TRBV4-3
TGCGCCAGCAGCCAAGATCTCGGATACTACAACAATGAGCAGTTCTTC
CASSQDLGYYNNEQFF
>TRBJ1-1|-|TRBD1|TRBV2
TGTGCCAGCAGAGAACGACAGGGGAACACTGAAGCTTTCTTT
CASRERQGNTEAFF
>TRBJ2-4|-|-|TRBV24-1
TGTGCCACCAGTGACCCCTGGCAGGCCAACATTCAGTACTTC
CATSDPWQANIQYF
>TRBJ2-2|-|TRBD1|TRBV2
TGTGCCAGCAGACTGACAGGGAGTACCGGGGAGCTGTTTTTT
CASRLTGSTGELFF
>TRBJ1-2|-|-|TRBV15
TGTGCCACCAGCAGAGACAGTAACTATGGCTACACCTTC
CATSRDSNYGYTF
>TRBJ2-3|-|TRBD2|TRBV5-1
TGCGCCAGCAGCTTGGAGGCGGGGGGTAGTAAAGATACGCAGTATTTT
CASSLEAGGSKDTQYF
>TRBJ2-7|-|TRBD2|TRBV3-1/TRBV3-2
TGTGCCAGCAGCCCCGGGACTAGCGGGGGGCGCGGGCTCCACGAGCAGTACTTC
CASSPGTSGGRGLHEQYF
>TRBJ2-7|-|-|TRBV3-1/TRBV3-2
TGTGCCAGCAGCAAGAAAGGGCGGGGGCCTAGCTCCTACGAGCAGTACTTC
CASSKKGRGPSSYEQYF
>TRBJ2-7|once|TRBD1|TRBV6-6
TGTGCCAGCAGGTCCCCACAGGGGCAACCCAGCTACGAGCAGTACTTC
CASRSPQGQPSYEQYF
>TRBJ1-2|-|TRBD1|TRBV11-2
TGTGCCAGCAGCGCTTTTAGGACAGGTCATGGCTACACCTTC
CASSAFRTGHGYTF
>TRBJ1-4|once|-|TRBV6-5
TGTGCCAGCAGCCCCACGTCCGGCGGTGAAAAACTGTTTTTT
CASSPTSGGEKLFF
>TRBJ2-1|-|TRBD2|TRBV19
TGTGCCAGTAGTATCGGGACTAGCGGGGGGGTGTATGAGCAGTTCTTC
CASSIGTSGGVYEQFF
>TRBJ1-2|-|TRBD1|TRBV7-2
TGTGCCAGCAGCTTAGTCAGAGGGGGCGGCTACACCTTC
CASSLVRGGGYTF
>TRBJ2-1|-|TRBD2|TRBV7-9
TGTGCCACCCCGGGGGGGCCTCGGTGGAATGAGCAGTTCTTC
CATPGGPRWNEQFF
>TRBJ1-2|-|-|TRBV4-1
TGCGCCAGCAACAGACAGTACGGGGACTTGGGCTACACCTTC
CASNRQYGDLGYTF
>TRBJ2-3|-|-|TRBV24-1
TGTGCCACCAGTGATCCAGGGCATACTAGCACAGATACGCAGTATTTT
CATSDPGHTSTDTQYF
>TRBJ2-3|-|-|TRBV15
TGTGCCACCAGCCCCCGAACGAGGACTCTTCAGTATTTT
CATSPRTRTLQYF
>TRBJ2-2|-|-|TRBV5-6
TGTGCCAGCAGCTTAAAGTGGGGCAGGGGGACTACCGGGGAGCTGTTTTTT
CASSLKWGRGTTGELFF
>TRBJ2-3|-|-|TRBV5-1
TGCGCCAGCAGCTTGGCTCTGTCGTATACAGATACGCAGTATTTT
CASSLALSYTDTQYF
>TRBJ1-1|-|-|TRBV12-3/TRBV12-4
TGTGCCAGCAGTCAAAGGGAGGCCACTGAAGCTTTCTTT
CASSQREATEAFF
>TRBJ2-3|once|TRBD2|TRBV7-2
TGTGCCAGCAGCTTAGCGTCCAGCGGGGCAGGAGATACGCAGTATTTT
CASSLASSGAGDTQYF